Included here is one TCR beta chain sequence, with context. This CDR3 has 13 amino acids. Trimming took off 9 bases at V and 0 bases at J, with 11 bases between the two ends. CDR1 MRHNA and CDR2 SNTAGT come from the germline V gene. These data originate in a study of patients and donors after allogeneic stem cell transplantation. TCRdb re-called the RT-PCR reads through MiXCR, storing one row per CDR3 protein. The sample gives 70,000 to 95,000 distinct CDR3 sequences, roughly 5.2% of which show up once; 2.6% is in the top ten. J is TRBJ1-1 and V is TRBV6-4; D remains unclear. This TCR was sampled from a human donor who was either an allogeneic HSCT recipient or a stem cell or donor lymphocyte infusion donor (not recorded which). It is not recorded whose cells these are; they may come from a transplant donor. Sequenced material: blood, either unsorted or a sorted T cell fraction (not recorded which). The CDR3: CARQLHVNTEAFF. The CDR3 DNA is TGTGCCAGACAGCTCCACGTGAACACTGAAGCTTTCTTT.